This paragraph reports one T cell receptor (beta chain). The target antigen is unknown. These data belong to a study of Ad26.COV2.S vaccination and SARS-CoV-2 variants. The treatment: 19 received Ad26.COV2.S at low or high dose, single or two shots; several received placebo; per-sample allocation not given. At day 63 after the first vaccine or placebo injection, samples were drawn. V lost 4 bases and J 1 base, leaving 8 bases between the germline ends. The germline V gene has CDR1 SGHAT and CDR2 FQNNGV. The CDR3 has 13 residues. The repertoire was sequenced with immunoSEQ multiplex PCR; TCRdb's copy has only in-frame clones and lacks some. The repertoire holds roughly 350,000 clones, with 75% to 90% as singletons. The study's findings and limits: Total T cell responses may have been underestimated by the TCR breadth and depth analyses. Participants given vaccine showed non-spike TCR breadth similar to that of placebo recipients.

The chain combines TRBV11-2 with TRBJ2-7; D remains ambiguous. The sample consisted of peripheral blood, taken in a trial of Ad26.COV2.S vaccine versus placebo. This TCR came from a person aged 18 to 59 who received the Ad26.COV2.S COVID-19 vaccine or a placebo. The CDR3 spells CASSSSSSYEQYF. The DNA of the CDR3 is TGTGCCAGCAGCTCGAGCTCGTCCTACGAGCAGTACTTC.